This T cell receptor beta chain was retrieved from a study of blood T cell repertoires in COVID-19. The ends were cut back, 6 bases at V and 3 bases at J, with 9 bases in the middle. The CDR3 spans 14 residues. The germline V gene encodes CDR1 MNHEY and CDR2 SVGAGI. Clones were sequenced by immunoSEQ multiplex PCR, and TCRdb holds only the in-frame ones, with some missing. This table has roughly 500,000 clones, about 85% appearing once. The rearrangement links TRBV6-5 to TRBJ2-6; no definite D call. The sample comprised PBMCs or T cells enriched from blood (not recorded which). This sequence was found in a woman aged 55-75 years who had recovered from COVID-19. CDR3 sequence reads: CASSPLVGANVLTF. The CDR3 DNA reads TGTGCCAGCAGCCCCCTAGTTGGGGCCAACGTCCTGACTTTC.